Listed below are T cell receptor beta chains from one sample, sequenced in a study of T-cell reconstitution after alpha-beta-depleted transplantation in children. One entry per CDR3 protein, called by TCRdb with MiXCR from the PCR reads. The sample lists approximately 190,000 distinct CDR3 sequences; roughly 6.3% were seen once. This specimen consisted of PBMCs, obtained before TCRalphabeta/CD19-depleted stem cell transplant. These receptors all come from a girl under three years old with combined immunodeficiency, due to receive a stem cell transplant. Each CDR3 is given with its conserved first and last residue. A D gene is named only where the DNA matches it firmly. Part of the rows lack a size; the others show once, few, many or a class for expanded clones.

j_call: TRBJ2-7
clone_size: many
v_call: TRBV20-1
d_call: -
cdr3_aa: CSASHPGPSSYEQYF
cdr3_nt: TGCAGTGCTAGTCATCCGGGACCAAGCTCCTACGAGCAGTACTTC

j_call: TRBJ2-7
clone_size: few
v_call: TRBV7-9
d_call: TRBD1
cdr3_aa: CASSWTGGDAEQYF
cdr3_nt: TGTGCCAGCAGCTGGACAGGGGGCGACGCCGAGCAGTACTTC

j_call: TRBJ2-7
clone_size: few
v_call: TRBV5-1
d_call: TRBD2
cdr3_aa: CASNPGLAGPAYEQYF
cdr3_nt: TGCGCCAGCAACCCGGGACTAGCGGGACCGGCCTACGAGCAGTACTTC

j_call: TRBJ2-7
clone_size: many
v_call: TRBV28
d_call: TRBD2
cdr3_aa: CASSPATSGRPGEQYF
cdr3_nt: TGTGCCAGCAGTCCCGCGACTAGCGGGAGGCCAGGCGAGCAGTACTTC

j_call: TRBJ1-6
clone_size: -
v_call: TRBV20-1
d_call: -
cdr3_aa: CSARVTGNSPLHF
cdr3_nt: TGCAGTGCTAGGGTCACAGGGAATTCACCCCTCCACTTT

j_call: TRBJ2-1
clone_size: many
v_call: TRBV4-1
d_call: -
cdr3_aa: CASSQVQGYNEQFF
cdr3_nt: TGCGCCAGCAGCCAAGTTCAAGGGTACAATGAGCAGTTCTTC

j_call: TRBJ2-1
clone_size: many
v_call: TRBV7-3
d_call: TRBD2
cdr3_aa: CASSPGTSRYYEQFF
cdr3_nt: TGTGCCAGCAGCCCAGGGACTAGCAGATACTATGAGCAGTTCTTC

j_call: TRBJ2-1
clone_size: -
v_call: TRBV4-3
d_call: TRBD2
cdr3_aa: CASSQDPAGGYHEQFF
cdr3_nt: TGCGCCAGCAGCCAAGATCCTGCGGGAGGATACCATGAGCAGTTCTTC

j_call: TRBJ2-7
clone_size: many
v_call: TRBV28
d_call: TRBD1
cdr3_aa: CASRNYSPGTDVSYEQYF
cdr3_nt: TGTGCCAGCAGAAATTACTCTCCCGGGACAGATGTCTCCTACGAGCAGTACTTC

j_call: TRBJ2-7
clone_size: many
v_call: TRBV25-1
d_call: -
cdr3_aa: CASCSYEQYF
cdr3_nt: TGTGCCAGCTGCAGCTACGAGCAGTACTTC

j_call: TRBJ2-1
clone_size: many
v_call: TRBV5-1
d_call: TRBD2
cdr3_aa: CASSTGLAGNEQFF
cdr3_nt: TGCGCCAGCAGCACGGGACTAGCCGGCAATGAGCAGTTCTTC

j_call: TRBJ1-3
clone_size: many
v_call: TRBV20-1
d_call: -
cdr3_aa: CSATPDGRSGNTIYF
cdr3_nt: TGCAGTGCCACGCCCGACGGGCGCTCTGGAAACACCATATATTTT

j_call: TRBJ2-1
clone_size: many
v_call: TRBV7-2
d_call: TRBD2
cdr3_aa: CASSFSRLAGGLEQFF
cdr3_nt: TGTGCCAGCAGCTTCAGCAGACTAGCGGGGGGGCTTGAGCAGTTCTTC

j_call: TRBJ2-1
clone_size: few
v_call: TRBV11-1
d_call: TRBD2
cdr3_aa: CASSLALQLLAGGKNEQFF
cdr3_nt: TGTGCCAGCAGCTTAGCGCTCCAATTACTAGCGGGAGGGAAAAATGAGCAGTTCTTC

j_call: TRBJ1-1
clone_size: many
v_call: TRBV4-2
d_call: -
cdr3_aa: CASSQDLAGYTEAFF
cdr3_nt: TGTGCCAGCAGCCAAGATCTCGCAGGGTACACTGAAGCTTTCTTT

j_call: TRBJ2-1
clone_size: many
v_call: TRBV7-3
d_call: -
cdr3_aa: CASSLWYTGAGEQFF
cdr3_nt: TGTGCCAGCAGCTTATGGTATACGGGGGCGGGTGAGCAGTTCTTC

j_call: TRBJ2-1
clone_size: few
v_call: TRBV20-1
d_call: TRBD2
cdr3_aa: CSANTLAGLAGGIYNEQFF
cdr3_nt: TGCAGTGCCAACACCCTGGCGGGGCTAGCGGGAGGGATTTACAATGAGCAGTTCTTC

j_call: TRBJ1-2
clone_size: -
v_call: TRBV9
d_call: -
cdr3_aa: CASGGVPNYGYTF
cdr3_nt: TGTGCCAGCGGCGGGGTTCCCAACTATGGCTACACCTTC

j_call: TRBJ1-1
clone_size: -
v_call: TRBV12-3/TRBV12-4
d_call: TRBD1
cdr3_aa: CASSTGQAPSTFF
cdr3_nt: TGTGCCAGCAGTACTGGACAGGCCCCATCAACTTTCTTT

j_call: TRBJ1-5
clone_size: many
v_call: TRBV9
d_call: -
cdr3_aa: CASSLHFSNQPQHF
cdr3_nt: TGTGCCAGCAGCCTGCATTTTAGCAATCAGCCCCAGCATTTT

j_call: TRBJ2-7
clone_size: few
v_call: TRBV20-1
d_call: TRBD2
cdr3_aa: CSASILDSGGDYEQYF
cdr3_nt: TGCAGTGCTAGCATACTAGATAGCGGGGGAGACTACGAGCAGTACTTC

j_call: TRBJ2-3
clone_size: few
v_call: TRBV28
d_call: TRBD2
cdr3_aa: CASSLFSGRIFSTDTQYF
cdr3_nt: TGTGCCAGCAGTTTATTTAGCGGGAGGATCTTTAGCACAGATACGCAGTATTTT

j_call: TRBJ1-6
clone_size: few
v_call: TRBV4-2
d_call: -
cdr3_aa: CASSQDILPNSPLHF
cdr3_nt: TGTGCCAGCAGCCAAGATATCCTGCCGAATTCACCCCTCCACTTT

j_call: TRBJ2-2
clone_size: many
v_call: TRBV29-1
d_call: TRBD1
cdr3_aa: CSVPGTARAGELFF
cdr3_nt: TGCAGCGTTCCCGGGACAGCACGGGCCGGGGAGCTGTTTTTT

j_call: TRBJ2-2
clone_size: many
v_call: TRBV13
d_call: TRBD2
cdr3_aa: CASSLGRAGVNTGELFF
cdr3_nt: TGTGCCAGCAGCTTAGGCCGGGCGGGAGTCAACACCGGGGAGCTGTTTTTT

j_call: TRBJ2-7
clone_size: many
v_call: TRBV15
d_call: -
cdr3_aa: CATSRDAGPSYEQYF
cdr3_nt: TGTGCCACCAGCAGAGATGCGGGGCCCTCCTACGAGCAGTACTTC

j_call: TRBJ2-5
clone_size: few
v_call: TRBV5-1
d_call: -
cdr3_aa: CASSYGIAQETQYF
cdr3_nt: TGCGCCAGCAGCTACGGGATCGCACAAGAGACCCAGTACTTC

j_call: TRBJ2-3
clone_size: many
v_call: TRBV29-1
d_call: -
cdr3_aa: CSVAGTDTQYF
cdr3_nt: TGCAGCGTTGCCGGGACAGATACGCAGTATTTT

j_call: TRBJ2-1
clone_size: many
v_call: TRBV7-9
d_call: -
cdr3_aa: CASSLLSGVRDEQFF
cdr3_nt: TGTGCCAGCAGCTTATTGTCAGGGGTGAGGGATGAGCAGTTCTTC

j_call: TRBJ1-6
clone_size: many
v_call: TRBV6-1
d_call: TRBD1
cdr3_aa: CASSRATGMVRNSPLHF
cdr3_nt: TGTGCCAGCAGCCGAGCGACAGGGATGGTGCGAAATTCACCCCTCCACTTT